The following is a TCR beta chain sequence with its context. The record originates from a study of blood T cell repertoires in COVID-19. Study details: Spain, Italy and the United States supplied samples that represented acute and convalescent COVID-19.

In the original workflow: Amplification from reference gene primers served as the basis for estimated nucleated cell counts. Measured with immunoSEQ multiplex PCR; TCRdb has only the in-frame clones, and not every one. V and J calls and clone size are those listed in that table; D and trimming were worked out from the DNA. The profile shows 170,000 or so clones, over 75% of them singletons. From germline, CDR1 is MNHNY and CDR2 SVGAGI (reference sequence). Losses at the gene ends were 0 bases for V and 6 bases for J; bases not matched to a gene: 5. The CDR3 is made up of 16 amino acids. The sequence was obtained from a man between 65 and 85 years old with active or convalescent COVID-19. Sequencing was performed on peripheral blood. The V and J genes are TRBV6-6 and TRBJ2-3, with TRBD2 matching 11 bases. The CDR3 DNA reads as TGTGCCAGCAGTTACTCAGGGACTAGCGGAGGGGATACGCAGTATTTT. Amino acids: CASSYSGTSGGDTQYF.